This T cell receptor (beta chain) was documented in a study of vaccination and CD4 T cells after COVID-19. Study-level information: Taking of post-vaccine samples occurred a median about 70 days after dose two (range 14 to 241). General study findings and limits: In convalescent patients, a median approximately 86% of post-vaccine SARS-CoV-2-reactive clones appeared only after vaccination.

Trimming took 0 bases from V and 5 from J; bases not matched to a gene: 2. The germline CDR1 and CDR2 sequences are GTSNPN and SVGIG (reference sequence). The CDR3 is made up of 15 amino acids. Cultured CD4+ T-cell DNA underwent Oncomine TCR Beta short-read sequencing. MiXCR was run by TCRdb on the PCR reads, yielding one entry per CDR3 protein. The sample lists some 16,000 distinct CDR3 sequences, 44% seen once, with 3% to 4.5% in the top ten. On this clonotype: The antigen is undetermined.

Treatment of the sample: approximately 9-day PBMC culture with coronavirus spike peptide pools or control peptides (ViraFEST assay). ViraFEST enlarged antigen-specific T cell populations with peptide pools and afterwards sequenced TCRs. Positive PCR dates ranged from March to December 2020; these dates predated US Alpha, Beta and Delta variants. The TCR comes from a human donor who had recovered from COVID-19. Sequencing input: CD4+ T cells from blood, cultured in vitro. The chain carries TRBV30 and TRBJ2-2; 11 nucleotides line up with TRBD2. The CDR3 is CAWSVASGRTGELFF. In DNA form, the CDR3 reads TGTGCCTGGAGTGTCGCTAGCGGGAGGACCGGGGAGCTGTTTTTT.